Shown below are 28 T cell receptor beta chains from a single sample sequenced in a study of neurological immune-mediated disorders. Each CDR3 protein gets one entry after TCRdb re-called the 5' RACE reads with MiXCR. The repertoire holds tens of thousands of distinct CDR3 sequences, with roughly 13% as singletons. Material for sequencing was PBMCs. The receptors here all came from a female donor in good health.

The sample holds many counts of this clonotype. This sequence joins TRBV12-3 or TRBV12-4 and TRBJ2-3; no definite D call. V was trimmed by 3 bases and J by 4 bases, leaving 11 bases between them. The CDR3 is 14 residues long. The CDR3 bases are TGTGCCAGCAGTTTGATCAGGACCCCAGATACGCAGTATTTT. This sequence encodes CASSLIRTPDTQYF.

This clonotype has at least ten counts. The rearrangement links TRBV5-1 to TRBJ1-4; 7 bases agree with TRBD1. CDR1 SGHRS and CDR2 YFSETQ come from the germline V gene. The CDR3 consists of 14 residues. J gave up 7 bases and V 5 bases, and 8 bases lay outside the gene matches. For the CDR3, the DNA is TGCGCCAGCAGTTTACAGGGGTTGCGTGAAAAACTGTTTTTT. Its protein is CASSLQGLREKLFF.

This clonotype was counted many times. The CDR3 here is CASSLRVETGANYGYTF. CDR3 bases: TGTGCCAGCAGCTTACGGGTGGAGACGGGGGCTAACTATGGCTACACCTTC. This chain links TRBV7-9 with TRBJ1-2; possibly TRBD1 for D (5 bases). Germline V lookup: CDR1 SEHNR, CDR2 FQNEAQ (reference sequence). The CDR3 runs to 17 residues. Trimming removed 2 bases at V and 0 bases at J, with 16 bases between.

This clonotype was observed many times. This chain links TRBV20-1 with TRBJ1-2; a weak D match, TRBD1 (5 bases). Trimming pared 0 bases from V and 2 bases from J, leaving 13 bases between. Per the germline V gene, CDR1 is DFQATT and CDR2 is SNEGSKA (reference sequence). The CDR3 has 15 amino acids. This chain's CDR3 is CSARDWNRRNYGYTF. The CDR3 region has the DNA TGCAGTGCTAGAGATTGGAACAGGAGAAACTATGGCTACACCTTC.

This clonotype was seen many times. The chain has TRBV30 and TRBJ1-5; 8 bases are shared with TRBD1. In germline, CDR1 is GTSNPN, CDR2 SVGIG (reference sequence). There are 12 residues in the CDR3. With V trimmed by 5 bases and J by 6 bases, 3 bases remained unmatched. The CDR3 region has the DNA TGTGCCTGGGGACAGGGCGGTCAGCCCCAGCATTTT. This codes for CAWGQGGQPQHF.

This clonotype showed up many times. J is TRBJ1-2 and V is TRBV6-2 or TRBV6-3; D not certain. V lost 1 base and J lost 8, with 5 bases in between. CDR1 MNHEY and CDR2 SVGEGT come from the germline V gene. The CDR3 has 11 residues. This CDR3 is CASSYYGGYTF. CDR3 coding DNA: TGTGCCAGCAGTTACTACGGAGGCTACACCTTC.

The J gene is TRBJ1-2, the V gene TRBV4-2, with 9 bases that match TRBD1. The CDR3 runs to 16 residues. Trimming took 4 bases from V and 4 from J; bases not matched to a gene: 10. Per the germline V gene, CDR1 is LGHNA and CDR2 is YNFKEQ. CDR3 amino acids: CASSLPGDREGYGYTF. The CDR3, as DNA: TGTGCCAGCAGCCTCCCAGGGGACAGGGAAGGCTATGGCTACACCTTC.

This clonotype has a count of ten or more. The chain has TRBV20-1 and TRBJ2-3; possibly TRBD2 for D (6 bases). Germline V gene lookup returns CDR1 DFQATT and CDR2 SNEGSKA (reference sequence). Trimming removed 6 bases from V and 5 bases from J, with 15 bases in between. This CDR3 is 13 amino acids long. The CDR3 region has the DNA TGCAGTGCCCCGACAGCGGGCCTAGATACGCAGTATTTT. Its protein product is CSAPTAGLDTQYF.

This clonotype was detected many times. The chain uses TRBV20-1 and TRBJ2-2; 10 nucleotides match TRBD2. Losses at the gene ends were 3 bases for V and 4 bases for J; bases not matched to a gene: 8. CDR1 is DFQATT and CDR2 is SNEGSKA in the germline V gene (reference sequence). The length of the CDR3 is 16 residues. The CDR3 nucleotides are TGCAGTGCTAGGCCCGCTAGCGGGAGTTCCACCGGGGAGCTGTTTTTT. This sequence encodes CSARPASGSSTGELFF.

This clonotype showed up just a few times. The rearrangement links TRBV5-1 to TRBJ2-3, with D tentatively TRBD2 (6 bases). Germline V CDR1 and CDR2: SGHRS, YFSETQ. V was pared by 0 bases and J by 1 base, with 9 bases between. The CDR3 totals 15 residues. CDR3 sequence: CASSLDWEGTDTQYF. DNA of the CDR3: TGCGCCAGCAGCTTGGATTGGGAGGGCACAGATACGCAGTATTTT.

A word on this clonotype: A much larger clone differs from this one at a single base, so this may be a read error. The J gene is TRBJ1-5, the V gene TRBV14, with D unclear. V gave up 6 bases and J gave up 6 bases, with 15 bases separating them. Germline CDR1 SGHDN, CDR2 FVKESK. This CDR3 comprises 14 residues. CDR3 nucleotide sequence: TGTGCCAGCAGACTGCTCGGGGTCTCTCAGCCCCAGCATTTT. It codes for CASRLLGVSQPQHF.

Of note for this clonotype: A much larger clonotype is one base distant, so this may be a read error. CDR3: CASSPCDIQYF. CDR3 nucleotides: TGTGCCAGCTCACCCTGTGACATTCAGTACTTC. The chain combines TRBV18 with TRBJ2-4; no clear D. Trimming removed 3 bases at V and 8 bases at J, with 5 bases between. The CDR3 extends over 11 amino acids. Germline CDR1 KGHSH, CDR2 LQKENI.

In this sample, this clonotype turned up many times. The chain carries TRBV7-8 and TRBJ1-2, with D possibly TRBD1 on 6 matching bases. Trimming took 4 bases from V and 1 from J, leaving 22 bases between them. The CDR3 has 18 residues. Germline V gene data show CDR1 as SGHVS and CDR2 as FQNEAQ. CDR3 residues: CASSSTGTLVGLNYGYTF. In nucleotides, the CDR3 is TGTGCCAGCAGCTCTACCGGGACACTGGTCGGACTTAACTATGGCTACACCTTC.

A remark on this clonotype: This may arise from a read error, as a much more abundant clone is one base away. V and J are TRBV6-5 and TRBJ1-2; TRBD1 might be the D (5 bases). V lost 6 bases to trimming and J lost 9 bases, with 20 bases between them. The CDR3 length is 14 residues. Per the germline V gene, CDR1 is MNHEY and CDR2 is SVGAGI. The CDR3 loop is CASSPIGEAGSYTF. In nucleotides, the CDR3 is TGTGCCAGCAGCCCGATAGGGGAGGCGGGTAGCTACACCTTC.

This clonotype has at least ten counts. The chain employs TRBV20-1 and TRBJ2-1; D not certain. With 3 bases removed from V and 12 bases from J, the gap between germline ends came to 12 bases. The CDR3 is made up of 11 amino acids. Germline lookup yields CDR1 DFQATT and CDR2 SNEGSKA (reference sequence). The DNA of the CDR3 is TGCAGTGCTAGTTACGAGATGGTGCAGTTCTTC. It yields the protein CSASYEMVQFF.

The chain is built from TRBV4-2 and TRBJ2-3; the D is unclear. Germline V gives CDR1 LGHNA, CDR2 YNFKEQ. This CDR3 has 11 amino acids. V lost 7 bases and J 4 bases, leaving 6 bases between the germline ends. CDR3 protein: CASKEADTQYF. In DNA, the CDR3 is TGTGCCAGCAAGGAAGCAGATACGCAGTATTTT.

This chain connects TRBV5-1 to TRBJ1-1, with D tentatively TRBD1 (5 bases). Germline assignment: CDR1 SGHRS and CDR2 YFSETQ. This CDR3 has 14 residues. Trimming cost V 4 bases and J 1 base, with 11 bases left between them. The CDR3 spells CASSQNQGNTEAFF. The DNA of the CDR3 is TGCGCCAGCAGCCAGAATCAGGGGAACACTGAAGCTTTCTTT.

This clonotype was detected many times. This chain uses TRBV5-1 with TRBJ1-1, with a tentative D call TRBD1 (5 bases). Germline CDR1 SGHRS, CDR2 YFSETQ. This CDR3 spans 14 amino acids. The V end lost 4 bases, the J end lost 6 bases, and 16 bases lay between the germline ends. The CDR3 sequence: CASSHGMGLSEAFF. For the CDR3, the DNA is TGCGCCAGCAGCCATGGCATGGGACTGTCTGAAGCTTTCTTT.

Details on this clonotype: It may be a read error: a sequence one base away is much more abundant. The CDR3 coding sequence is TGTGTCAGCAGCCAAGTCTCTAGCGGAACCCAAGAGACCCAGTACTTC. This sequence encodes CVSSQVSSGTQETQYF. This chain uses TRBV3-1 with TRBJ2-5; 7 bases are shared with TRBD2. The CDR3 consists of 16 residues. CDR1 is LGHDT, CDR2 YNNKEL, per germline (reference sequence).

In its sample, this clonotype was seen many times. The chain employs TRBV5-1 and TRBJ2-1; 12 nucleotides line up with TRBD2. The germline CDR1 and CDR2 sequences are SGHRS and YFSETQ. The CDR3 spans 15 residues. The V gene end was trimmed by 4 bases and the J gene end by 9 bases; junction bases not matched to a gene: 8. The CDR3 sequence is CASSQRLAGAAEQFF. For the CDR3, the DNA is TGCGCCAGCAGCCAAAGACTAGCGGGAGCGGCTGAGCAGTTCTTC.

In its sample, this clonotype was seen many times. CDR3 nucleotide sequence: TGTGCCAGCAGCCACCAGGGGGCGGAACAAGAGACCCAGTACTTC. It translates to CASSHQGAEQETQYF. The chain combines TRBV12-3 or TRBV12-4 with TRBJ2-5; 8 positions agree with TRBD1. V trimming: 6 bases; J trimming: 2 bases; junction bases outside the gene matches: 8. The CDR3 totals 15 residues.

In DNA, the CDR3 is TGTGCCAGCAGCTTAGATTTAGGAGAGACCCAGTACTTC. Translating it yields CASSLDLGETQYF. The J gene is TRBJ2-5, the V gene TRBV11-3; D gene unclear. Trimming removed 0 bases at V and 4 bases at J, with 6 bases between. This CDR3 is 13 amino acids long. Per germline, CDR1 SGHNT and CDR2 YENEEA. Full variable domain (outside the CDR3, taken from reference TRBV11-3 and TRBJ2-5): EAGVVQSPRYKIIEKKQPVAFWCNPISGHNTLYWYLQNLGQGPELLIRYENEEAVDDSQLPKDRFSAERLKGVDSTLKIQPAELGDSAVYLCASSLDLGETQYFGPGTRLLVL.

With regard to this clonotype: A read error is possible here, since a much larger clone lies one base away. The chain employs TRBV4-1 and TRBJ2-5, with D possibly being TRBD2 (5 bases). The CDR3 consists of 17 residues. Germline CDR1 and CDR2: MGHRA and YSYEKL. Here the CDR3 reads CASSQGARGSVGKTPYF. DNA of the CDR3: TGCGCCAGCAGCCAAGGGGCACGGGGATCAGTGGGAAAGACCCCGTACTTC.

This clonotype has a count of ten or more. The chain couples TRBV10-3 to TRBJ2-5, with D unclear. The CDR3 is 13 residues long. In germline, CDR1 is ENHRY, CDR2 SYGVKD. The V end lost 3 bases, the J end lost 0 bases, and 5 bases lay between the germline ends. In nucleotides, the CDR3 is TGTGCCATCAGTGATCGGAACCAAGAGACCCAGTACTTC. As protein: CAISDRNQETQYF.

This clonotype was counted ten times or more. CDR3 bases: TGCGCCAGCAGCTTGGCCTTGGTGACAGGGGGGGATGGCTACACCTTC. This encodes CASSLALVTGGDGYTF. The chain recombines TRBV5-1 with TRBJ1-2; TRBD1 aligns across 9 bases. Germline CDR1 reads SGHRS; CDR2 reads YFSETQ. This CDR3 is built from 16 residues. The J segment lost 6 bases and the V segment lost 0 bases, leaving 9 bases of the junction unmatched.

This clonotype was observed at least ten times. The chain has TRBV7-9 and TRBJ2-7, with TRBD2 as a possible D gene (5 bases). CDR3 length: 16 residues. V was clipped by 1 base and J by 6 bases, with 19 bases between them. The germline CDR1 and CDR2 sequences are SEHNR and FQNEAQ (reference sequence). DNA of the CDR3: TGTGCCAGCAGCTTAGAAAGAGGACTCCTATCTCCCGAGCAGTACTTC. Encoded protein: CASSLERGLLSPEQYF.

By sample share, this clonotype is medium-sized. V and J are TRBV9 and TRBJ2-2, with a tentative D call TRBD2 (6 bases). Germline-derived CDR1 and CDR2 are SGDLS and YYNGEE. V shed 3 bases and J shed 4 bases, with 16 bases lying between them. This CDR3 region has 16 residues. CDR3 protein: CASSAFSGKPTGELFF. The CDR3 bases are TGTGCCAGCAGCGCCTTTAGCGGAAAGCCCACCGGGGAGCTGTTTTTT.

This clonotype was seen a handful of times. J is TRBJ2-5 and V is TRBV5-1; D is possibly TRBD2 (6 bases). The CDR3 sequence is 14 residues long. Germline CDR1 SGHRS, CDR2 YFSETQ. V lost 5 bases and J lost 5, with 16 bases in between. As DNA, the CDR3 is TGCGCCAGCAGTGGCGGGATCTTGAAGGAGACCCAGTACTTC. It translates to CASSGGILKETQYF.